Listed below are T cell receptor beta chains from one sample, sequenced in a study of T cell repertoires in MIS-A myocarditis. The assay was immunoSEQ multiplex PCR, and TCRdb's table has in-frame clones only and misses some. Of around 10,000 clones detected, around 89% appear once; the ten largest clones hold about 2%. The specimen was thoracic lymph node tissue obtained at autopsy. Source of these receptors: a young man with fulminant myocarditis from multisystem inflammatory syndrome in adults (MIS-A) after COVID-19. Both conserved end residues are part of each CDR3.

v_call	j_call	cdr3_aa
TRBV11-3	TRBJ1-1	CASSRDRETEAFF
TRBV28	TRBJ1-6	CASSFRYSGNSPLHF
TRBV6-5	TRBJ1-1	CASRQQGFTEAFF
TRBV7-3	TRBJ2-3	CASSRGEGERRTDTQYF
TRBV3-1/TRBV3-2	TRBJ1-4	CASSQGRREKLFF
TRBV29-1	TRBJ1-3	CSVAKAPSWDSGNTIYF
TRBV7-9	TRBJ1-2	CASSFPIGGSGYTF
TRBV2	TRBJ1-1	CASKRTGEAFF
TRBV15	TRBJ2-1	CATSSRDNGNEQFF
TRBV5-1	TRBJ2-4	CASSSAGQEDIQYF
TRBV2	TRBJ2-3	CATRQGKTDTQYF
TRBV28	TRBJ2-7	CASSPGGDEQYF
TRBV28	TRBJ1-6	CAILGGQAASPLHF
TRBV5-1	TRBJ2-7	CASTPLPQDYEQYF
TRBV6-6	TRBJ2-3	CASSNSLTSTDTQYF
TRBV6-6	TRBJ2-3	CASSPKFGGLAGGRDTQYF
TRBV5-5	TRBJ2-1	CASSSIKTGGEQFF
TRBV2	TRBJ2-7	CASSVQGASYEQYF
TRBV7-9	TRBJ2-1	CASSLSLGQTYNEQFF
TRBV2	TRBJ2-3	CASITGQKWDTQYF
TRBV7-3	TRBJ1-1	CASSSSSANTEAFF
TRBV4-2	TRBJ1-4	CASSPPLEGEKLFF
TRBV18	TRBJ2-1	CASSPKQWLAVYNEQFF
TRBV3-1/TRBV3-2	TRBJ1-3	CASSQQGSGNTIYF
TRBV18	TRBJ1-1	CASSPDIGRGEAFF
TRBV7-2	TRBJ1-3	CASSLWGGSSGNTIYF
TRBV7-9	TRBJ2-7	CASRGQPAYEQYF